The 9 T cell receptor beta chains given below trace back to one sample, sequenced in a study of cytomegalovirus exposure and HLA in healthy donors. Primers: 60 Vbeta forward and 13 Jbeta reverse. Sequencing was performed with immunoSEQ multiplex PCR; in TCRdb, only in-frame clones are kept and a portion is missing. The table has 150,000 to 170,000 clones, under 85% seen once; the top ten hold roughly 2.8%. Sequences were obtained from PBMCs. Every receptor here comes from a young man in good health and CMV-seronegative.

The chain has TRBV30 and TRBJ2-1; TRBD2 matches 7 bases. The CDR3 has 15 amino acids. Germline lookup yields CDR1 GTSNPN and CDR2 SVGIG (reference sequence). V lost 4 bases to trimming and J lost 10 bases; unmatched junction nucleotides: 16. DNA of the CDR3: TGTGCCTGGACCTGGGGGGGGGTCCTCAATATGGAGCAGTTCTTC. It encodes CAWTWGGVLNMEQFF.

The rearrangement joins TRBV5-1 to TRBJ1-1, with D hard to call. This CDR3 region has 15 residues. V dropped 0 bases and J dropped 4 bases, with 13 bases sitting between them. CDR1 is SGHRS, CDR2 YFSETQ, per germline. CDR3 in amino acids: CASSLALGGLTEAFF. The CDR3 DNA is TGCGCCAGCAGCTTGGCGTTGGGAGGGCTCACTGAAGCTTTCTTT.

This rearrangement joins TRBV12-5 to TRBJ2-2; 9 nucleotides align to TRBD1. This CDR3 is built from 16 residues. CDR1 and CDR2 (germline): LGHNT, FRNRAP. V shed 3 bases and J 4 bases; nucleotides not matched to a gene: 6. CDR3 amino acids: CASGFGDRGSTGELFF. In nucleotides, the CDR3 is TGTGCTAGTGGTTTTGGCGACAGGGGGAGCACCGGGGAGCTGTTTTTT.

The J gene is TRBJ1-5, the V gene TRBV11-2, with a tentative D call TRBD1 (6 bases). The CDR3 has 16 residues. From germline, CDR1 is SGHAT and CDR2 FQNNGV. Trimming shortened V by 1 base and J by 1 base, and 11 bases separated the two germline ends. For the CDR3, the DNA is TGTGCCAGCAGCTTAGCTCAGGGGATCAGCAATCAGCCCCAGCATTTT. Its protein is CASSLAQGISNQPQHF.

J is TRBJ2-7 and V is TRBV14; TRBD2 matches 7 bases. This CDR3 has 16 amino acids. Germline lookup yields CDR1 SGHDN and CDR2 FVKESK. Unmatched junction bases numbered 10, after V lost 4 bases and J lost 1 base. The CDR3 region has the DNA TGTGCCAGCAGCCGTTTTGGGAGGGTCTTATCCTACGAGCAGTACTTC. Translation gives CASSRFGRVLSYEQYF.

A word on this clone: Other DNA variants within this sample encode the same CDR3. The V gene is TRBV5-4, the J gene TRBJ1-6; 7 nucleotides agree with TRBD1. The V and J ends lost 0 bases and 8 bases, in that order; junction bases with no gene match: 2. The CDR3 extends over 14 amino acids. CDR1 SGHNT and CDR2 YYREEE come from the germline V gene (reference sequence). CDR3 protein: CASSLGQGDSPLHF. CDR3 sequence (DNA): TGTGCCAGCAGCTTGGGACAGGGCGATTCACCCCTCCACTTT.

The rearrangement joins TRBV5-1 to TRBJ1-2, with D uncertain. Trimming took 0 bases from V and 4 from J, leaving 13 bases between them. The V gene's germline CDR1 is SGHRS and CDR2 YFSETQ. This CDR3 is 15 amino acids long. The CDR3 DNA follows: TGCGCCAGCAGCTTGGCCCCCGCCATGGCCTATGGCTACACCTTC. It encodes CASSLAPAMAYGYTF.

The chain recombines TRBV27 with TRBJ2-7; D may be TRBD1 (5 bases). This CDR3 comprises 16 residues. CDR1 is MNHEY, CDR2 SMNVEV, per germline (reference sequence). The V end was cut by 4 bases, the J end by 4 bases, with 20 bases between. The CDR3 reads CASSSLSQGSDYEQYF. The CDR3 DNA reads TGTGCCAGCAGTTCCTTATCGCAGGGTTCAGATTACGAGCAGTACTTC.

The CDR3 DNA reads as TGTGCCAGCATCCAAATCCCGGGAGAAGGCAATCAGCCCCAGCATTTT. It codes for CASIQIPGEGNQPQHF. This chain connects TRBV6-6 to TRBJ1-5, with D unresolved. Germline lookup yields CDR1 MNHNY and CDR2 SVGAGI (reference sequence). The CDR3 is 16 amino acids. V lost 7 bases and J lost 2, with 18 bases in between.